The sequence of this TCR beta chain was determined in a study of blood T cell repertoires in COVID-19. Study summary: Researchers got acute and convalescent COVID-19 samples from the United States, Italy and Spain. PBMCs, B-cell-depleted T cells, or T cells were the source of the cDNA or gDNA that made up the material.

The CDR3 spans 16 residues. V was pared by 4 bases and J by 6 bases, with 9 bases of the junction left unmatched. CDR1 and CDR2 (germline): MNHEY, SVGAGI. In the original analysis: Estimation of nucleated cell counts was performed using reference gene primer amplification. This table comes from immunoSEQ multiplex PCR, and its TCRdb copy is limited to in-frame clones, with some not included. The DNA gave D and trimming, while V, J and clone size come from that table. Of roughly 200,000 clones in the sample, nearly 90% were seen once. Sequenced input: peripheral blood. The sequence came from a man aged 50 or older with acute or convalescent COVID-19. The rearrangement uses TRBV6-5 and TRBJ1-6; the match to TRBD1 covers 7 bases. CDR3 bases: TGTGCCAGCAGTTTGGCCGTCGGGACAGTTAATTCACCCCTCCACTTT. The encoded protein is CASSLAVGTVNSPLHF.